This is a list of T cell receptor beta chains from one sample in a study of blood T cell repertoires in COVID-19. TCRdb's table, derived via immunoSEQ multiplex PCR, lists solely in-frame clones and lacks some. This table has some 94,000 clones, 87% appearing once. What was sequenced was peripheral blood. All receptors come from a woman aged 55 to 70 with COVID-19, enrolled during active disease. Each CDR3 is given with its conserved first and last residue. The D gene is left open where the match is weak. A clone size is listed for some rows: how often the clone was seen (once, few, many), or a class if it is expanded.

CASSSDRGPTNEKLFF	TGTGCCAGCAGTTCGGACAGGGGGCCGACTAATGAAAAACTGTTTTTT	TRBJ1-4	TRBV6-2/TRBV6-3	.	16	TRBD1
CASSRGTSGAHNEQFF	TGCGCCAGCAGCAGAGGGACTAGCGGAGCCCACAATGAGCAGTTCTTC	TRBJ2-1	TRBV4-1	.	16	TRBD2
CASSPGAETEAFF	TGTGCCAGCTCACCAGGGGCCGAGACTGAAGCTTTCTTT	TRBJ1-1	TRBV18	few	13	.
CASSKRTVSSYEQYF	TGTGCCAGCAGCAAAAGGACAGTTAGCTCCTACGAGCAGTACTTC	TRBJ2-7	TRBV5-5	.	15	.
CASSQPTEGAWENEKLFF	TGTGCCAGCAGCCAACCAACGGAGGGGGCGTGGGAAAATGAAAAACTGTTTTTT	TRBJ1-4	TRBV4-2	.	18	TRBD1
CASSSGLSYEQYF	TGTGCCAGCTCTTCCGGACTCTCCTACGAGCAGTACTTC	TRBJ2-7	TRBV5-4	.	13	.
CASSVGTGQETQYF	TGTGCCAGCAGCGTTGGGACAGGGCAGGAGACCCAGTACTTC	TRBJ2-5	TRBV9	.	14	TRBD1
CAISEYTALATDTQYF	TGTGCCATCAGTGAGTACACCGCTCTAGCCACAGATACGCAGTATTTT	TRBJ2-3	TRBV10-3	.	16	.
CASGPPGVETQYF	TGTGCTAGTGGCCCCCCGGGGGTGGAGACCCAGTACTTC	TRBJ2-5	TRBV12-5	.	13	.
CASYQPAGQGASQPQHF	TGTGCCAGCTACCAACCGGCGGGACAGGGGGCTAGTCAGCCCCAGCATTTT	TRBJ1-5	TRBV21-1	once	17	.
CASSSGRGGQPQHF	TGTGCCAGCAGCTCTGGGAGGGGAGGCCAGCCCCAGCATTTT	TRBJ1-5	TRBV3-1/TRBV3-2	few	14	.
CARSFPEAIGDNEQFF	TGTGCCAGAAGCTTCCCCGAAGCGATCGGCGACAATGAGCAGTTCTTC	TRBJ2-1	TRBV5-3	.	16	.
CAWSPAWEGYGYTF	TGTGCCTGGAGTCCGGCCTGGGAGGGCTATGGCTACACCTTC	TRBJ1-2	TRBV30	.	14	.
CASSLGAAGDGEQFF	TGTGCCAGCAGCTTAGGGGCGGCGGGGGACGGTGAGCAGTTCTTC	TRBJ2-1	TRBV7-8	few	15	TRBD2
CASSGDSGGQETQYF	TGTGCCAGCAGTGGGGATAGCGGGGGACAAGAGACCCAGTACTTC	TRBJ2-5	TRBV2	once	15	TRBD2
CASSPLSYEQYF	TGTGCCAGCAGCCCCCTCTCCTACGAGCAGTACTTC	TRBJ2-7	TRBV11-2	.	12	.